This T cell receptor beta chain was sequenced in a study of T cell repertoires in cytomegalovirus infection. TCRdb reanalysed the reads using MiXCR and keeps one entry per CDR3 protein. This table has approximately 100,000 distinct CDR3 sequences, less than 55% appearing once. With respect to this clonotype: Antigen unknown.

V lost 6 bases and J lost 7; bases outside the gene matches: 12. This CDR3 is built from 16 residues. Germline lookup yields CDR1 SGHVS and CDR2 FNYEAQ. Sequencing used CD8+ T cells from cultured PBMCs, obtained from culture after CMV antigen stimulation. This receptor was taken from a human donor in good health (CMV status not recorded). Some clones in this sample may be carry-over from other donors' samples. The gene calls are TRBV7-6 and TRBJ1-6, with 7 nucleotides matching TRBD1. The chain's CDR3 is CASSSLTGNMNSPLHF. CDR3 coding DNA: TGTGCCAGCAGTTCATTGACAGGGAATATGAATTCACCCCTCCACTTT. The full variable domain, rest sourced from reference TRBV7-6 and TRBJ1-6, is GAGVSQSPRYKVTKRGQDVALRCDPISGHVSLYWYRQALGQGPEFLTYFNYEAQQDKSGLPNDRFSAERPEGSISTLTIQRTEQRDSAMYRCASSSLTGNMNSPLHFGNGTRLTVT.